These 10 T cell receptor beta chains came from one sample sequenced in a study of siplizumab effects on memory and regulatory T cells. Generated by immunoSEQ multiplex PCR, the TCRdb table keeps only in-frame clones and is missing some. The table has some 100,000 clones, under 95% seen once. Source material: Tregs sorted from blood. These receptors were taken from a human donor in good health.

This chain's CDR3 is CAISESKREQYF. CDR3 sequence (DNA): TGTGCCATCAGTGAGTCGAAGCGGGAGCAGTACTTC. The V and J genes are TRBV10-3 and TRBJ2-7; TRBD2 is a possible D gene (5 bases). V was pared by 0 bases and J by 7 bases, with 7 bases between. This CDR3 has 12 residues. The germline V gene encodes CDR1 ENHRY and CDR2 SYGVKD.

As concerns this clone: Other DNA sequences from this sample encode an identical CDR3 as well. The chain is built from TRBV18 and TRBJ2-5; D is unclear. V gave up 3 bases and J gave up 5 bases, with 4 bases separating them. The germline V gene encodes CDR1 KGHSH and CDR2 LQKENI. The CDR3 spans 11 residues. Here the CDR3 DNA reads TGTGCCAGCTCACCGGGTGAGACCCAGTACTTC. Encoded protein: CASSPGETQYF. Full variable domain (remainder filled in from reference TRBV18 and TRBJ2-5): NAGVMQNPRHLVRRRGQEARLRCSPMKGHSHVYWYRQLPEEGLKFMVYLQKENIIDESGMPKERFSAEFPKEGPSILRIQQVVRGDSAAYFCASSPGETQYFGPGTRLLVL.

The chain couples TRBV9 to TRBJ2-7; a weak D match, TRBD2 (6 bases). The CDR3 consists of 14 residues. V was pared by 4 bases and J by 0 bases, with 11 bases between. Germline V gene sequence: CDR1 SGDLS, CDR2 YYNGEE. The DNA for the CDR3 is TGTGCCAGCAGCCCCCTCGGGGGCTCCTACGAGCAGTACTTC. Its translation is CASSPLGGSYEQYF. Full variable domain (missing parts from reference TRBV9 and TRBJ2-7): DSGVTQTPKHLITATGQRVTLRCSPRSGDLSVYWYQQSLDQGLQFLIQYYNGEERAKGNILERFSAQQFPDLHSELNLSSLELGDSALYFCASSPLGGSYEQYFGPGTRLTVT.

The chain joins TRBV7-3 to TRBJ2-3; perhaps TRBD1 as D (6 bases). Per the germline V gene, CDR1 is SGHTA and CDR2 is FQGTGA. The CDR3 contains 13 residues. V lost 5 bases to trimming and J lost 5 bases, with 11 bases between them. CDR3 coding DNA: TGTGCCAGCAGCCCCTCACAGGGAGATACGCAGTATTTT. This sequence encodes CASSPSQGDTQYF.

The chain is built from TRBV19 and TRBJ1-4; D possibly corresponds to TRBD1 (5 bases). This CDR3 has 13 amino acids. The germline V gene encodes CDR1 LNHDA and CDR2 SQIVND (reference sequence). V dropped 5 bases and J dropped 7 bases, with 11 bases sitting between them. The CDR3 spells CASSPARAEKLFF. The CDR3, as DNA: TGTGCCAGTAGTCCCGCCAGGGCTGAAAAACTGTTTTTT.

This clone has more than one count but fewer than ten. This chain links TRBV9 with TRBJ2-5; perhaps TRBD1 as D (6 bases). Germline CDR1 and CDR2: SGDLS and YYNGEE. Trimming cost V 4 bases and J 0 bases, with 10 bases left between them. The CDR3 spans 14 residues. The CDR3 loop is CASSLDRYQETQYF. CDR3 sequence (DNA): TGTGCCAGCAGCTTAGACAGGTACCAAGAGACCCAGTACTTC.

This sequence joins TRBV28 and TRBJ2-1; D is unclear. Germline CDR1 reads MDHEN; CDR2 reads SYDVKM. With 5 bases removed from V and 7 bases from J, the gap between germline ends came to 21 bases. The CDR3 has 16 residues. CDR3 bases: TGTGCCAGCAGTGAAAGGACCGGCGAAATGTTTAATGAGCAGTTCTTC. The encoded protein is CASSERTGEMFNEQFF.

V is TRBV21-1 and J is TRBJ1-2. TRBV21-1 constitutes a pseudogene. The CDR3 is 12 residues long. CDR3 sequence: CASSKVRTGYTF. The CDR3 coding sequence is TGTGCCAGCAGCAAGGTACGGACGGGCTACACCTTC.

The rearrangement joins TRBV10-3 to TRBJ1-3, with unresolved D. CDR1 and CDR2 from the germline V gene are ENHRY and SYGVKD. This CDR3 is 15 amino acids long. V lost 3 bases and J 3 bases, leaving 12 bases between the germline ends. The CDR3 is CAISDSVVDGNTIYF. CDR3 DNA: TGTGCCATCAGTGACTCGGTTGTGGATGGAAACACCATATATTTT.

V usage is TRBV4-1 and J usage is TRBJ1-1; perhaps TRBD1 as D (5 bases). The CDR3 runs 13 residues. The V end lost 1 base, the J end lost 11 bases, and 14 bases lay between the germline ends. Germline values: CDR1 MGHRA, CDR2 YSYEKL. CDR3 sequence (DNA): TGCGCCAGCAGCCAAGCGGCGGGGGTTTACGCTTTCTTT. This gives the protein CASSQAAGVYAFF.